The TCR beta chain under discussion was sequenced for a study of blood T cell repertoires in COVID-19 (dated by TCRdb to the early 2020s). About the study as a whole: Samples from collaborators originated in the United States, Italy and Spain and spanned both the acute and convalescent phases of COVID-19. The material from the prospective study consisted of cDNA or gDNA derived from T cells, B-cell-depleted T cells, or PBMCs. Sample metadata almost always included a de-identified subject ID, COVID-19 status, age in years and sex. Deeply sampled blood TCRbeta repertoires from subjects exposed to, actively infected with, or recovered from COVID-19 were included in the dataset. Where available, HLA class I and class II types were taken from metadata supplied by the sample provider and were not determined by assay-based typing. The repertoires were released in a freely available public database meant as a resource for research on the immune response to SARS-CoV-2. The samples were drawn from two sources: the first 160 participants of the ongoing ImmuneRACE study, and 1,000 to 1,500 subjects contributed by 6 global collaborators.

TCRbeta CDR3 regions were amplified from genomic DNA by means of the immunoSEQ Assay, a bias-controlled multiplex PCR. Processing in the source paper ran as follows. The number of nucleated cells in each sample was estimated from the amplification of reference gene primers within the assay. Sequence reads were collapsed and filtered to measure the absolute abundance of every unique TCRbeta CDR3 rearrangement. Productive Simpson clonality was computed per sample as the square root of Simpson's diversity index over productive rearrangements. Sourced from immuneACCESS, this table was stored by TCRdb with only in-frame sequences that have V and J called. A share of the clones is absent; for the studies checked, an unresolved V gene accounts for under half, and the remainder has no known explanation. V, J and clone size are taken as reported in that table, and D and trimming were inferred from the DNA itself. In this sample the table shows fewer than 100,000 clones, 85% to 90% of which occur a single time. Of the sample, 15% is held by the ten largest clones.

Regarding this clone: What this receptor recognizes is not known. Qualities for individual bases were not recorded, and no much larger clone is one base off.

V is reduced by 3 bases and J by 3 bases, leaving a spacing of 8 bases between them. The CDR3 runs 13 amino acids, cysteine and phenylalanine included. The kept DNA is CDR3 alone, 39 bases in frame from the first base. The germline V gene sets CDR1 to SGDLS and CDR2 to YYNGEE. Points the paper makes about the study in general: The quantity of clinical and demographic metadata differed by source and by participant and was supplied without curation.

Whole blood was collected in K2EDTA tubes by collaborating institutions according to the institutions' own protocols. For TCRbeta analysis, collaborator samples were shipped as frozen whole blood, as isolated PBMCs, or as DNA extracted from either sample type. The TCR sequence derives from a human donor in a cohort sampled during active COVID-19. The sequenced material came from peripheral blood. The chain joins TRBV9 to TRBJ2-3, with the identity of the D gene unclear. The CDR3 protein is CASSGLVTDTQYF. The DNA sequence is as follows: TGTGCCAGCAGCGGGTTAGTAACAGATACGCAGTATTTT.